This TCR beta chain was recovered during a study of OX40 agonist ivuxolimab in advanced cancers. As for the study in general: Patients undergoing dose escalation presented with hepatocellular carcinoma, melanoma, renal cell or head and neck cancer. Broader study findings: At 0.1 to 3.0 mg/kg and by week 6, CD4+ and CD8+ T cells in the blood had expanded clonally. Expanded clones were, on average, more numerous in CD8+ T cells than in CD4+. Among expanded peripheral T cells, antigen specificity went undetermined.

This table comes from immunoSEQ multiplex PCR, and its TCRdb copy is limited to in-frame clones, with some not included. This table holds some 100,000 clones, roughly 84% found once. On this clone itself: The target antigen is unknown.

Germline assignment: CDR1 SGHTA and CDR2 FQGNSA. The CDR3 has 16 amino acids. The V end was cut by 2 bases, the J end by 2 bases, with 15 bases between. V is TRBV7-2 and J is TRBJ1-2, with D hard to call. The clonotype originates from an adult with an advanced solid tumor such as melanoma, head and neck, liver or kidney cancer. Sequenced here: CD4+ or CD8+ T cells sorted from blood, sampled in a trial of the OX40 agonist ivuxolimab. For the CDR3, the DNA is TGTGCCAGCAGCTTATTGGGCATCGGAGCCAACTATGGCTACACCTTC. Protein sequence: CASSLLGIGANYGYTF.